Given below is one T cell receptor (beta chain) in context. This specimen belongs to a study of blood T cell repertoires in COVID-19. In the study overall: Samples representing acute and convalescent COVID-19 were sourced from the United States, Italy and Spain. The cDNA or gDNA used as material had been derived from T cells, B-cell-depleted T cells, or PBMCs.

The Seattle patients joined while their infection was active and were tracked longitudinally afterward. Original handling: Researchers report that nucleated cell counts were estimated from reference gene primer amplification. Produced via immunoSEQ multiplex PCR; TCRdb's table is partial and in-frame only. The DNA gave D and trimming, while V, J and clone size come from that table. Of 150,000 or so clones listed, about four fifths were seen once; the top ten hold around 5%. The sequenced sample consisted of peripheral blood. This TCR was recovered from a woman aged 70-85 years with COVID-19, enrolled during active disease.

The CDR3 DNA sequence: TGTGCCAGCAGCTTAGACGGGGGGGTCTACAATGAGCAGTTCTTC. Translation gives CASSLDGGVYNEQFF. The chain is built from TRBV7-3 and TRBJ2-1; 8 bases are a match to TRBD2. V was pared by 2 bases and J by 3 bases, with 3 bases of the junction left unmatched. The CDR3 length is 15 residues. CDR1 is SGHTA and CDR2 is FQGTGA in the germline V gene.